Following are 20 T cell receptor beta chains from one sample sequenced in a study of shared clonotypes between healthy human individuals. The assay was immunoSEQ multiplex PCR, and TCRdb's table has in-frame clones only and misses some. This table holds about 640,000 clones, about two thirds found once. The sequencing sample was made of memory CD4+ T cells sorted from blood. Stated subset: CD45RA-negative fraction. The source is a woman younger than 45 in good health.

This chain links TRBV27 with TRBJ1-5, with D perhaps TRBD1 (5 bases). Germline CDR1 reads MNHEY; CDR2 reads SMNVEV (reference sequence). Trimming pared 5 bases from V and 7 bases from J, leaving 12 bases between. This CDR3 comprises 13 residues. The CDR3 reads CASSTGGGQPQHF. Written as DNA, the CDR3 is TGTGCCAGCAGTACAGGCGGTGGCCAGCCCCAGCATTTT.

This clone was counted ten times or more. V is TRBV5-1 and J is TRBJ2-1; 12 bases align to TRBD2. The CDR3 totals 17 residues. Trimming at V came to 1 base and at J to 5 bases, leaving 7 bases not matched to a gene. Per the germline V gene, CDR1 is SGHRS and CDR2 is YFSETQ. CDR3 sequence: CASSLTLGLAGNNEQFF. DNA for the CDR3: TGCGCCAGCAGCTTGACCCTTGGACTAGCGGGGAACAATGAGCAGTTCTTC.

The chain links TRBV5-4 to TRBJ2-5, with 7 bases fitting TRBD2. This CDR3 contains 16 residues. Germline-derived CDR1 and CDR2 are SGHNT and YYREEE (reference sequence). V was pared by 0 bases and J by 5 bases, with 10 bases of the junction left unmatched. The chain's CDR3 is CASSLVSLAAGETQYF. CDR3 nucleotide sequence: TGTGCCAGCAGCTTGGTATCGCTAGCGGCCGGGGAGACCCAGTACTTC. The full variable domain, rest sourced from reference TRBV5-4 and TRBJ2-5, is ETGVTQSPTHLIKTRGQQVTLRCSSQSGHNTVSWYQQALGQGPQFIFQYYREEENGRGNFPPRFSGLQFPNYSSELNVNALELDDSALYLCASSLVSLAAGETQYFGPGTRLLVL.

V is TRBV19 and J is TRBJ1-3; the D is unclear. CDR1 and CDR2 from the germline V gene are LNHDA and SQIVND (reference sequence). The germline V and J ends were trimmed by 5 bases and 4 bases, with 12 bases remaining between them. The CDR3 has 14 amino acids. CDR3 residues: CASSPWTRGNTIYF. The CDR3 DNA follows: TGTGCCAGTAGTCCCTGGACCCGCGGAAACACCATATATTTT.

Regarding this clone: The same CDR3 arises from other DNA sequences in this sample as well. V and J are TRBV30 and TRBJ2-1, with no clear D. The CDR3 totals 14 residues. The germline V and J ends were trimmed by 3 bases and 2 bases, with 11 bases remaining between them. Germline values: CDR1 GTSNPN, CDR2 SVGIG (reference sequence). CDR3 region: CAWSRSSTYNEQFF. Here the CDR3 DNA reads TGTGCCTGGAGCCGGAGCAGCACCTACAATGAGCAGTTCTTC. Full variable domain (rest looked up from reference TRBV30 and TRBJ2-1): SQTIHQWPATLVQPVGSPLSLECTVEGTSNPNLYWYRQAAGRGLQLLFYSVGIGQISSEVPQNLSASRPQDRQFILSSKKLLLSDSGFYLCAWSRSSTYNEQFFGPGTRLTVL.

The chain has TRBV19 and TRBJ2-2; the D is unclear. CDR3 size: 14 residues. The germline gives CDR1 LNHDA, CDR2 SQIVND (reference sequence). Trimming left V 6 bases short and J 2 bases short, with 10 bases between. In DNA, the CDR3 is TGTGCCAGTAGCGAACAGTTAAACACCGGGGAGCTGTTTTTT. Translated, it gives CASSEQLNTGELFF. The variable domain in full, completed from reference TRBV19 and TRBJ2-2, reads DGGITQSPKYLFRKEGQNVTLSCEQNLNHDAMYWYRQDPGQGLRLIYYSQIVNDFQKGDIAEGYSVSREKKESFPLTVTSAQKNPTAFYLCASSEQLNTGELFFGEGSRLTVL.

The rearrangement links TRBV5-6 to TRBJ2-7, with D unresolved. Germline-derived CDR1 and CDR2 are SGHDT and YYEEEE. Trimming removed 1 base at V and 1 base at J, with 9 bases between. The CDR3 is made up of 14 amino acids. CDR3 residues: CASSLNRGSYEQYF. CDR3 coding DNA: TGTGCCAGCAGCTTGAACAGAGGTTCCTACGAGCAGTACTTC. Full variable domain (outside the CDR3, taken from reference TRBV5-6 and TRBJ2-7): DAGVTQSPTHLIKTRGQQVTLRCSPKSGHDTVSWYQQALGQGPQFIFQYYEEEERQRGNFPDRFSGHQFPNYSSELNVNALLLGDSALYLCASSLNRGSYEQYFGPGTRLTVT.

V gene TRBV5-4 combines with J gene TRBJ2-7; 8 bases map to TRBD1. The CDR3 spans 14 residues. Per the germline V gene, CDR1 is SGHNT and CDR2 is YYREEE (reference sequence). V was clipped by 4 bases and J by 6 bases; unmatched bases: 9. The CDR3 protein is CASSPDRALREQYF. As DNA, the CDR3 is TGTGCCAGCAGCCCGGACAGGGCTCTCCGCGAGCAGTACTTC.

The table lists this clone with a count of one. This chain joins TRBV11-2 and TRBJ1-1, with D uncertain. The germline CDR1 and CDR2 sequences are SGHAT and FQNNGV. The CDR3 totals 14 residues. Between the trimmed V and J ends, which lost 2 bases and 7 bases, there was a span of 14 bases. This CDR3 reads CASSLFTGALEAFF. The CDR3 DNA follows: TGTGCCAGCAGCTTATTCACGGGCGCCCTTGAAGCTTTCTTT.

V and J are TRBV2 and TRBJ2-3; D is perhaps TRBD1 (5 bases). The germline CDR1 and CDR2 sequences are SNHLY and FYNNEI. Trimming removed 2 bases from V and 0 bases from J, with 12 bases in between. CDR3 length equals 16 residues. The CDR3 sequence is CASSESRASSTDTQYF. CDR3 bases: TGTGCCAGCAGTGAAAGCAGGGCCTCTAGCACAGATACGCAGTATTTT.

This chain uses TRBV29-1 with TRBJ2-7, with D possibly being TRBD1 or TRBD2 (6 bases each). The CDR3 length is 13 residues. Trimming removed 4 bases from V and 5 bases from J, with 15 bases in between. Germline lookup yields CDR1 SQVTM and CDR2 ANQGSEA. CDR3 DNA sequence: TGCAGCGTTGGGACGGGGGCTCTTAACGAGCAGTACTTC. Its translation: CSVGTGALNEQYF.

The rearrangement links TRBV18 to TRBJ2-1; D is unclear. V was shortened by 6 bases and J by 3 bases, with 15 bases between the two germline ends. CDR3 size: 15 residues. CDR1 and CDR2 from the germline V gene are KGHSH and LQKENI. The CDR3 coding sequence is TGTGCCAGCTCCCCAGTAGAGGCTAGCTACAATGAGCAGTTCTTC. This codes for CASSPVEASYNEQFF.

In DNA form, the CDR3 reads TGTGCCAGCAGCGTAGAGGGGCAGGGGGCTAGGGAGCAGTACTTC. Translated: CASSVEGQGAREQYF. The chain is built from TRBV9 and TRBJ2-7; 8 nucleotides align to TRBD1. The CDR3 covers 15 residues. The V gene end was trimmed by 0 bases and the J gene end by 7 bases; junction bases not matched to a gene: 9. Germline V gives CDR1 SGDLS, CDR2 YYNGEE.

This chain connects TRBV19 to TRBJ1-1; D may be TRBD1 (5 bases). CDR1 is LNHDA and CDR2 is SQIVND in the germline V gene (reference sequence). V was clipped by 6 bases and J by 1 base, with 18 bases between them. This CDR3 has 16 amino acids. CDR3 DNA sequence: TGTGCCAGTAGGGACTGGGACGGAGGAGGGAACACTGAAGCTTTCTTT. It is translated as CASRDWDGGGNTEAFF.

The chain recombines TRBV5-1 with TRBJ2-1, with 12 bases matching TRBD1. From germline, CDR1 is SGHRS and CDR2 YFSETQ. V shed 4 bases and J 7 bases; nucleotides not matched to a gene: 6. The CDR3 is 15 amino acids. Here the CDR3 reads CASSAGQGAVNEQFF. The CDR3 nucleotides are TGCGCCAGCAGCGCGGGACAGGGGGCAGTGAATGAGCAGTTCTTC.

This chain connects TRBV2 to TRBJ2-7, with a weak D call TRBD2 (5 bases). Trimming stripped 4 bases from V and 3 bases from J, with 13 bases between. The CDR3 runs to 14 residues. CDR1 is SNHLY, CDR2 FYNNEI, per germline. The CDR3 coding sequence is TGTGCCAGCAGTGGCATGTCGGGAAACTACGAGCAGTACTTC. Translated, it gives CASSGMSGNYEQYF.

The table lists this clone with a few counts. The gene calls are TRBV19 and TRBJ2-1; 11 bases fit TRBD1. This CDR3 region has 17 residues. The V segment lost 0 bases and the J segment 6 bases; nucleotides outside the gene matches: 7. Germline CDR1 LNHDA, CDR2 SQIVND (reference sequence). CDR3 sequence: CASSIDSGTGGFNEQFF. Here the CDR3 DNA reads TGTGCCAGTAGTATAGATTCCGGGACAGGGGGGTTCAATGAGCAGTTCTTC.

The rearrangement uses TRBV19 and TRBJ2-7; 10 nucleotides match TRBD1. Germline V gene data show CDR1 as LNHDA and CDR2 as SQIVND (reference sequence). The V gene end was trimmed by 2 bases and the J gene end by 2 bases; junction bases not matched to a gene: 9. This CDR3 is 17 amino acids long. CDR3: CASSIQSGTGAAYEQYF. The CDR3 DNA sequence: TGTGCCAGTAGTATACAATCCGGGACAGGGGCAGCCTACGAGCAGTACTTC.

The rearrangement uses TRBV5-1 and TRBJ2-7; D possibly corresponds to TRBD2 (5 bases). V lost 2 bases and J 2 bases, leaving 17 bases between the germline ends. There are 16 residues in the CDR3. Germline V gene data show CDR1 as SGHRS and CDR2 as YFSETQ. In DNA form, the CDR3 reads TGCGCCAGCAGCTTCAGTGTGTGGGAGCCCCCCTACGAGCAGTACTTC. Protein sequence: CASSFSVWEPPYEQYF. The full variable domain, rest sourced from reference TRBV5-1 and TRBJ2-7, is KAGVTQTPRYLIKTRGQQVTLSCSPISGHRSVSWYQQTPGQGLQFLFEYFSETQRNKGNFPGRFSGRQFSNSRSEMNVSTLELGDSALYLCASSFSVWEPPYEQYFGPGTRLTVT.

This chain joins TRBV28 and TRBJ2-3; D is perhaps TRBD2 (5 bases). The germline V and J ends were trimmed by 6 bases and 6 bases, with 7 bases remaining between them. The germline V gene encodes CDR1 MDHEN and CDR2 SYDVKM. There are 11 residues in the CDR3. CDR3: CASSDYDTQYF. In nucleotides, the CDR3 is TGTGCCAGCAGCGACTACGATACGCAGTATTTT.